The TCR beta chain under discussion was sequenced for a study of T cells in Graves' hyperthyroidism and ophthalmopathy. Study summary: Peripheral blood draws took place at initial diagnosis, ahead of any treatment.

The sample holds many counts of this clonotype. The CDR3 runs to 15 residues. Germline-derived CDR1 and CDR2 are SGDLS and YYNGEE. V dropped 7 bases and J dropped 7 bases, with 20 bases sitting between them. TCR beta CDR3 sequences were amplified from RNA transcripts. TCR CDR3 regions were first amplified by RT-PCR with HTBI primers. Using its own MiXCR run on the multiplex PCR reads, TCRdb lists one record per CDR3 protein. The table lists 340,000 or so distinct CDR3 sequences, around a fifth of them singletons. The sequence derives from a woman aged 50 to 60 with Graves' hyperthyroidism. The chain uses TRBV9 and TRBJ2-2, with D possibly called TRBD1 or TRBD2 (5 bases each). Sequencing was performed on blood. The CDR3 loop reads CASGAEWGLGGELFF. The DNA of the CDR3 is TGTGCCAGCGGAGCAGAATGGGGGTTGGGCGGGGAGCTGTTTTTT.